The 5 T cell receptor beta chains listed next were all sequenced from one sample in a study of blood T cell repertoires in COVID-19. Sequenced by immunoSEQ multiplex PCR; TCRdb stores in-frame clones only, minus some. The sample has some 150,000 clones, more than 75% seen once. Sequenced material: PBMCs or T cells enriched from blood (not recorded which). Receptor source: a woman aged 45-65 years who had recovered from COVID-19.

This clone came up a few times. The chain carries TRBV5-5 and TRBJ2-2, with no clear D. The germline CDR1 and CDR2 sequences are SGHKS and YYEKEE (reference sequence). This CDR3 is built from 14 residues. V was trimmed by 4 bases and J by 2 bases, leaving 9 bases between them. The CDR3 is CASSRDINTGELFF. The CDR3 coding sequence is TGTGCCAGCAGCCGTGACATAAACACCGGGGAGCTGTTTTTT.

The chain is built from TRBV7-6 and TRBJ2-3; the D is unclear. CDR3 size: 12 residues. V lost 5 bases, J lost 4 bases, and 7 bases lay in between. The germline V gene encodes CDR1 SGHVS and CDR2 FNYEAQ. CDR3 sequence reads: CASSPLSDTQYF. The CDR3 region has the DNA TGTGCCAGCAGCCCGCTATCAGATACGCAGTATTTT.

The chain carries TRBV5-1 and TRBJ2-7; D perhaps matches TRBD2 (6 bases). Germline V gene data show CDR1 as SGHRS and CDR2 as YFSETQ. Between the trimmed V and J ends, which lost 4 bases and 0 bases, there was a span of 11 bases. This CDR3 is built from 14 residues. Written as DNA, the CDR3 is TGCGCCAGCAGCCCGGGGGACGGCTCCTACGAGCAGTACGTC. Translating it yields CASSPGDGSYEQYV.

This CDR3 is CASSPIRGAADTQYF. The CDR3 DNA sequence: TGTGCCAGCAGCCCCATCAGGGGGGCCGCAGATACGCAGTATTTT. This chain links TRBV7-6 with TRBJ2-3; D is perhaps TRBD1 (7 bases). Per germline, CDR1 SGHVS and CDR2 FNYEAQ. This CDR3 has 15 residues. Trimming pared 5 bases from V and 4 bases from J, leaving 16 bases between.

The genes are TRBV19 and TRBJ2-2; D gene uncertain. The ends were cut back, 6 bases at V and 4 bases at J, with 9 bases in the middle. Germline CDR1 and CDR2: LNHDA and SQIVND (reference sequence). This CDR3 region has 13 residues. The CDR3 reads CASRPWSTGELFF. CDR3 DNA: TGTGCCAGTAGACCCTGGAGCACCGGGGAGCTGTTTTTT.